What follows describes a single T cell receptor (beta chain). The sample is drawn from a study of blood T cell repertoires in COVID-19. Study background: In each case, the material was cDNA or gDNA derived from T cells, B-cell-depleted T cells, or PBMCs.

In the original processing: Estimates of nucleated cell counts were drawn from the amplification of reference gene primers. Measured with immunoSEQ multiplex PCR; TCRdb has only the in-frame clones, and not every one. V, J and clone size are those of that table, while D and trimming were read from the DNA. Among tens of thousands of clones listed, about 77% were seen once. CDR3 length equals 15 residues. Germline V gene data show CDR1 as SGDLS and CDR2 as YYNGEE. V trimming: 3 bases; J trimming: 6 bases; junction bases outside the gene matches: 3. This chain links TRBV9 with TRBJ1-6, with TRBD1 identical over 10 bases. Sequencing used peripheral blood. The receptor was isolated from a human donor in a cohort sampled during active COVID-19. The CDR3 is CASSARDRGNSPLHF. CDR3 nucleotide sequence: TGTGCCAGCAGCGCCCGGGACAGGGGTAATTCACCCCTCCACTTT.